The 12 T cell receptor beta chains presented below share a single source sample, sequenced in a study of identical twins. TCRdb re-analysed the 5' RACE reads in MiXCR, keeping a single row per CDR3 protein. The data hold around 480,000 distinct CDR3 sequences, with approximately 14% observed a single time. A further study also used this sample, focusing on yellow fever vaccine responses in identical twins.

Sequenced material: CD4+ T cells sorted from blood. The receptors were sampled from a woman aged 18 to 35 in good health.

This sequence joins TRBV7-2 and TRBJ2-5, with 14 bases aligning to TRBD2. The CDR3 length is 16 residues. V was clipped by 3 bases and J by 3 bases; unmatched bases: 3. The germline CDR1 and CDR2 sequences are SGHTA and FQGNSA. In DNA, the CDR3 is TGTGCCAGCAGCTTCCTGGGACTAGCGGGGGAAGAGACCCAGTACTTC. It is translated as CASSFLGLAGEETQYF.

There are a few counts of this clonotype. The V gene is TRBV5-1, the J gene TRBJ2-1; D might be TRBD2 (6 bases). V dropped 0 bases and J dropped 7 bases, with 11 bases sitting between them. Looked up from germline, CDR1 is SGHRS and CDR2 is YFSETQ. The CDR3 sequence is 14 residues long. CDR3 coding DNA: TGCGCCAGCAGCTTGGGACTAGACTCAAATGAGCAGTTCTTC. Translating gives CASSLGLDSNEQFF. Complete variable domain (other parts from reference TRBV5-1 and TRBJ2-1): KAGVTQTPRYLIKTRGQQVTLSCSPISGHRSVSWYQQTPGQGLQFLFEYFSETQRNKGNFPGRFSGRQFSNSRSEMNVSTLELGDSALYLCASSLGLDSNEQFFGPGTRLTVL.

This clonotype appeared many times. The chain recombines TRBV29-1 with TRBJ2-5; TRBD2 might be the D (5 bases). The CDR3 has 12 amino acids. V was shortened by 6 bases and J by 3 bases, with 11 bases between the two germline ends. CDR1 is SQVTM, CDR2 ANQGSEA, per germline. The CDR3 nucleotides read TGCAGCGTCGGAGAGGGTAAAGAGACCCAGTACTTC. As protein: CSVGEGKETQYF.

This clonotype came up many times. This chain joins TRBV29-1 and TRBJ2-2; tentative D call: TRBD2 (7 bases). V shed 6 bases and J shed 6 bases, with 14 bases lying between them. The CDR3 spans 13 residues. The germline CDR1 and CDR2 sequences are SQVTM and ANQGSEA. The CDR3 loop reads CSVGQGRAGELFF. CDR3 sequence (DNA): TGCAGCGTCGGGCAGGGGAGGGCCGGGGAGCTGTTTTTT.

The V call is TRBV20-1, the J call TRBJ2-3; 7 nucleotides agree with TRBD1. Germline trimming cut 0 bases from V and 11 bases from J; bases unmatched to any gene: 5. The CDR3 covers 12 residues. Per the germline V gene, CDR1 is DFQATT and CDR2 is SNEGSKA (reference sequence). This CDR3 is CSARDTGQLQYF. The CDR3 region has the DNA TGCAGTGCTAGAGACACGGGACAGCTGCAGTATTTT.

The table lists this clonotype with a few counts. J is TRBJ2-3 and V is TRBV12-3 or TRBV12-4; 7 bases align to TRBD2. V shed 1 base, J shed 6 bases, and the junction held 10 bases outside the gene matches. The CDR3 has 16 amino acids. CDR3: CASSLGGPGGGDTQYF. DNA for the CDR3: TGTGCCAGCAGTTTAGGAGGGCCGGGAGGAGGCGATACGCAGTATTTT.

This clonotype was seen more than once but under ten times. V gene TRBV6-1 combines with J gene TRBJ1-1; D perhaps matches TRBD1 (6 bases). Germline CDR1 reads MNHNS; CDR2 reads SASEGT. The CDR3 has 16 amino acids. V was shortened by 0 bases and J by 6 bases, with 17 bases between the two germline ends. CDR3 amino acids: CASSEAHLQGTAEAFF. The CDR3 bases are TGTGCCAGCAGTGAAGCGCACTTACAGGGTACGGCTGAAGCTTTCTTT.

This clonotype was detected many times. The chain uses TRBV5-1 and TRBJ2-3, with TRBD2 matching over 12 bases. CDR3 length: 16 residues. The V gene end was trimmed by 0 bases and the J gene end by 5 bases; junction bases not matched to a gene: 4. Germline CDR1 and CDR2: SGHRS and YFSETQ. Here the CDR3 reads CASSLGLAGAGDTQYF. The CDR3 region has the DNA TGCGCCAGCAGCTTGGGACTAGCGGGGGCCGGAGATACGCAGTATTTT.

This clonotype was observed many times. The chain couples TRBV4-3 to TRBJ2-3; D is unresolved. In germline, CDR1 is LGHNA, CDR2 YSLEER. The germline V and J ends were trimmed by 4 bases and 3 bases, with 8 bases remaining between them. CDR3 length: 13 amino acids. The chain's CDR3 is CASSRSGTDTQYF. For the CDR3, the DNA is TGCGCCAGCAGCCGGTCCGGGACAGATACGCAGTATTTT.

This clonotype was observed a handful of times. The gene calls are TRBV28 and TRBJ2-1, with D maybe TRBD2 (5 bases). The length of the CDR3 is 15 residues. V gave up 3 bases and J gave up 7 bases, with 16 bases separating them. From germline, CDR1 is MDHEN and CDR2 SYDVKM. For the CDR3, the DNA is TGTGCCAGCAGTTTCCCCGGGGTCGGAACAAATGAGCAGTTCTTC. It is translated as CASSFPGVGTNEQFF.

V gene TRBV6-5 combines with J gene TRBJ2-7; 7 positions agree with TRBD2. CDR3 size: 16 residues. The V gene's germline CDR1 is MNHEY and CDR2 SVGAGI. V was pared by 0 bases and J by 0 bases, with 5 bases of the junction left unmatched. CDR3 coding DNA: TGTGCCAGCAGTTACTCGGGGCTAGCGGACTCCTACGAGCAGTACTTC. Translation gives CASSYSGLADSYEQYF.

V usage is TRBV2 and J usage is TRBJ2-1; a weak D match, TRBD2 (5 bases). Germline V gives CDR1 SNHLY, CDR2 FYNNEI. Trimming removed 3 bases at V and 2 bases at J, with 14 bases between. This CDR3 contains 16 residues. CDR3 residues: CASSDERLSAYNEQFF. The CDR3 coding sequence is TGTGCCAGCAGTGATGAGCGGCTGTCCGCCTACAATGAGCAGTTCTTC.